Presented here are 2 T cell receptor beta chains from one specimen sequenced in a study of T-cell memory formation after mild COVID-19. TCRdb re-called the 5' RACE reads with MiXCR, one entry per CDR3 protein. The sample lists more than 110,000 distinct CDR3 sequences, 11% to 15% seen once, with about 26% in the top ten. Sequenced sample: PBMCs or a T cell subset sorted from them (not recorded which). These receptors all come from an adult woman who had mild COVID-19 (a few samples of this study predate the infection). Cell type and time point are not known.

The chain couples TRBV5-1 to TRBJ2-2; D tentatively fits TRBD1 or TRBD2 (6 bases each). V lost 4 bases to trimming and J lost 4 bases, with 14 bases between them. The CDR3 contains 15 residues. CDR1 and CDR2 (germline): SGHRS, YFSETQ. The CDR3 DNA follows: TGCGCCAGCAGCCCTGGATGGGGGGCCACCGGGGAGCTGTTTTTT. This codes for CASSPGWGATGELFF.

V and J are TRBV25-1 and TRBJ2-7, with 7 positions matching TRBD1. With 2 bases clipped from V and 1 base from J, the junction kept 8 bases outside the gene matches. The CDR3 contains 16 residues. Germline V lookup: CDR1 MGHDK, CDR2 SYGVNS. CDR3 in amino acids: CASSEPGGLVSYEQYF. The CDR3 coding sequence is TGTGCCAGCAGTGAACCAGGGGGTCTTGTGTCCTACGAGCAGTACTTC.